One sample yielded the 4 T cell receptor beta chains listed below, sequenced in a study of early T cells in non-severe SARS-CoV-2 infection. From the 5' RACE reads, TCRdb called clonotypes with MiXCR, one entry per CDR3 protein. The sample contains 35,000 to 45,000 distinct CDR3 sequences, roughly 5.3% of which appear only once. Sequenced: whole blood. The receptors stem from an adult who was a healthcare worker with PCR-confirmed SARS-CoV-2 infection or an uninfected control (not recorded which).

A note on this clonotype: An end of the junction differs from the germline gene, which may be a read error. The chain joins TRBV3-1 to TRBJ2-7; TRBD2 agrees at 15 bases. This CDR3 has 15 residues. CDR1 and CDR2 (germline): LGHDT, YNNKEL (reference sequence). CDR3 sequence (DNA): TGTGCCAGCAGGGGACTAGCGGGAGGCTCCTACGAGCAGTATTTC. This encodes CASRGLAGGSYEQYF.

This clonotype was observed at least ten times. The chain recombines TRBV7-2 with TRBJ1-1, with 10 bases aligning to TRBD1. The CDR3 is 15 amino acids. Trimming at V came to 1 base and at J to 3 bases, leaving 2 bases not matched to a gene. Germline CDR1 and CDR2: SGHTA and FQGNSA. The chain's CDR3 is CASSLVGTGDTEAFF. The CDR3 nucleotides are TGTGCCAGCAGCTTAGTTGGGACAGGGGACACTGAAGCTTTCTTT.

In its sample, this clonotype was seen many times. The chain employs TRBV7-2 and TRBJ2-7, with 7 bases lining up with TRBD1. V shed 1 base and J 1 base; nucleotides not matched to a gene: 4. The CDR3 length is 15 residues. Germline CDR1 is SGHTA and CDR2 is FQGNSA. The CDR3 region is CASSLGRGSSYEQYF. The CDR3 nucleotides are TGTGCCAGCAGCTTAGGCAGGGGGTCATCCTACGAGCAGTACTTC. Full variable domain (missing parts from reference TRBV7-2 and TRBJ2-7): GAGVSQSPSNKVTEKGKDVELRCDPISGHTALYWYRQSLGQGLEFLIYFQGNSAPDKSGLPSDRFSAERTGGSVSTLTIQRTQQEDSAVYLCASSLGRGSSYEQYFGPGTRLTVT.

This clonotype was observed at least ten times. V gene TRBV6-2 or TRBV6-3 combines with J gene TRBJ1-1; perhaps TRBD1 as D (6 bases). The CDR3 runs to 15 residues. Germline V lookup: CDR1 MNHEY, CDR2 SVGEGT. The V end lost 7 bases, the J end lost 4 bases, and 19 bases lay between the germline ends. This CDR3 is CASTLAGVGGTEAFF. The CDR3 coding sequence is TGTGCCAGCACCCTCGCAGGGGTCGGGGGCACTGAAGCTTTCTTT.